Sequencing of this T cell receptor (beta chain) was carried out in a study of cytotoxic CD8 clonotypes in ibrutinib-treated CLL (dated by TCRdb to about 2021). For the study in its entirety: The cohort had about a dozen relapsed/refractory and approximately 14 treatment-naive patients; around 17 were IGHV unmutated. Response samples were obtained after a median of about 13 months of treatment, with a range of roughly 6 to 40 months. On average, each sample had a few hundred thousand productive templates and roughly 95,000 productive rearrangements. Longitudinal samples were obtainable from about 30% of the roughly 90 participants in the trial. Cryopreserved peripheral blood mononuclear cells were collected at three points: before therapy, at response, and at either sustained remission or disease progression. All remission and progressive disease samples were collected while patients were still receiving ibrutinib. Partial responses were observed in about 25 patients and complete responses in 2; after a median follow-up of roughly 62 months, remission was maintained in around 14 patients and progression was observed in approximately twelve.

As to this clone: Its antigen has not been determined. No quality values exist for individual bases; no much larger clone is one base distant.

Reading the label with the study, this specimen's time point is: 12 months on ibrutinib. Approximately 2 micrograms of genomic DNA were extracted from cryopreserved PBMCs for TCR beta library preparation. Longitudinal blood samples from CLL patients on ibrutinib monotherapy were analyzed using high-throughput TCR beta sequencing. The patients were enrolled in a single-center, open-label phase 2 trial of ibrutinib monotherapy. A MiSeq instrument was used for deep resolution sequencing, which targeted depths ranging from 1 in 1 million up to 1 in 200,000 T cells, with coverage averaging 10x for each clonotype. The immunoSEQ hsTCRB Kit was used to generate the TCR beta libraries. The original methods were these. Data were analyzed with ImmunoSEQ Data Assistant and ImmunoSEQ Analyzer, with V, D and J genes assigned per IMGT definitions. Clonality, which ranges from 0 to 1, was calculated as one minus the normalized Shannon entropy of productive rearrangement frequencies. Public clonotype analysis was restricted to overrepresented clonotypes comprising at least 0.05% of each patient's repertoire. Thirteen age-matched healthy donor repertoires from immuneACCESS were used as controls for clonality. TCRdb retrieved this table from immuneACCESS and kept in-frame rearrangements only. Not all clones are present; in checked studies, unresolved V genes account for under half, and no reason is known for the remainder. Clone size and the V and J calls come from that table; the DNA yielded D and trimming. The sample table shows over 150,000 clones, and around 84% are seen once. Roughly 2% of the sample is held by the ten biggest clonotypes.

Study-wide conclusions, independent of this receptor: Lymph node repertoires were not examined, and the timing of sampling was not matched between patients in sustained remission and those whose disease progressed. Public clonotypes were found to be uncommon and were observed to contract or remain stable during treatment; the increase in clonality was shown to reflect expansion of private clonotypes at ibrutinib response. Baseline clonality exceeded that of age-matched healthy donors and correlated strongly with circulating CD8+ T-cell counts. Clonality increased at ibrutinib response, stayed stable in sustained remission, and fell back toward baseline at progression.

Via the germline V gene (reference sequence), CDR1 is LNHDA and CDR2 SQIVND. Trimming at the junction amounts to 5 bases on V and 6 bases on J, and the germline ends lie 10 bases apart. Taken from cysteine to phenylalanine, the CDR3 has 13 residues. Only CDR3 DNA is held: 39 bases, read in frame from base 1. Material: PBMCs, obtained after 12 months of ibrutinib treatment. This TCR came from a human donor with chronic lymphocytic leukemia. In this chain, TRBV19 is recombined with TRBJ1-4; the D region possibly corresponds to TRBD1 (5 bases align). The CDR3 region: CASSQDKDEKLFF. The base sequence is TGTGCCAGTAGTCAGGACAAGGATGAAAAACTGTTTTTT.